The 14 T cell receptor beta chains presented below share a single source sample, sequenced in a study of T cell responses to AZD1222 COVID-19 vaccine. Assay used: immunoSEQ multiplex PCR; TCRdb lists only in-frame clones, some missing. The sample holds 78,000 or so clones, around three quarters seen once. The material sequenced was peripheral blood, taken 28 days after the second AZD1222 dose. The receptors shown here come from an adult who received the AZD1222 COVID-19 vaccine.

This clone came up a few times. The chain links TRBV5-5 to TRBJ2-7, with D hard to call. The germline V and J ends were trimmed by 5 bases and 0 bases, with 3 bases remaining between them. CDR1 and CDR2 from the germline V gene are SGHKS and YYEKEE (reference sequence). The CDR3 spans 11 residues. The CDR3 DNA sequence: TGTGCCAGCAGTTCCTCCTACGAGCAGTACTTC. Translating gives CASSSSYEQYF. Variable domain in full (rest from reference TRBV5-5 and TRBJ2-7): DAGVTQSPTHLIKTRGQQVTLRCSPISGHKSVSWYQQVLGQGPQFIFQYYEKEERGRGNFPDRFSARQFPNYSSELNVNALLLGDSALYLCASSSSYEQYFGPGTRLTVT.

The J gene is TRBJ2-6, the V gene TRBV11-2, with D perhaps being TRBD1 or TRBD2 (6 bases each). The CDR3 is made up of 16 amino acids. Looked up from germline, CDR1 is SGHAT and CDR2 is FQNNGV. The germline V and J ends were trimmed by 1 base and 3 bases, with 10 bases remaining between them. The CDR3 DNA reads TGTGCCAGCAGCTTAGCGGGGGCGGGTGGGGCCAACGTCCTGACTTTC. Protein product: CASSLAGAGGANVLTF.

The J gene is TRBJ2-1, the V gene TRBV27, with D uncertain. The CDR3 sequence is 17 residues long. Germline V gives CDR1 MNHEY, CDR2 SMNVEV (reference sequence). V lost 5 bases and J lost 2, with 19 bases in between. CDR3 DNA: TGTGCCAGCAGTCGGTCTACGATCGTAAGCCCCTACAATGAGCAGTTCTTC. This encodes CASSRSTIVSPYNEQFF.

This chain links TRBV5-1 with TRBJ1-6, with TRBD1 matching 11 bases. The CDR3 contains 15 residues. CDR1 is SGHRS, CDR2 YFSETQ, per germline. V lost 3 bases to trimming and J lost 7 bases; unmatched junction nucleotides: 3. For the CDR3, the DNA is TGCGCCAGCAGCTGGGGACAGGGGGACAATTCACCCCTCCACTTT. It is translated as CASSWGQGDNSPLHF.

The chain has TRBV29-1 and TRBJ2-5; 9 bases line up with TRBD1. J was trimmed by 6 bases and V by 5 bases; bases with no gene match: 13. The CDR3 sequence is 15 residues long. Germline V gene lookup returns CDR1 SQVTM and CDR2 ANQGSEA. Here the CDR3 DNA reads TGCAGCGTTCTATCCGGGACAGGGCTTAAACAGACCCAGTACTTC. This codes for CSVLSGTGLKQTQYF.

This chain's CDR3 is CASSFSGGTYEQYF. The CDR3, as DNA: TGTGCCAGCAGTTTTAGCGGAGGAACCTACGAGCAGTACTTC. The rearrangement joins TRBV27 to TRBJ2-7; possibly TRBD2 for D (6 bases). Trimming cost V 3 bases and J 2 bases, with 11 bases left between them. This CDR3 has 14 amino acids. Germline lookup yields CDR1 MNHEY and CDR2 SMNVEV (reference sequence).

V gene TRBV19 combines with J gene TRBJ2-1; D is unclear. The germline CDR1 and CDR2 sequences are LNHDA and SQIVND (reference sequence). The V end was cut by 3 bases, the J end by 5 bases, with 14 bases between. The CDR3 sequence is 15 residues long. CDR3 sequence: CASSIPGFAHNEQFF. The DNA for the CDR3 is TGTGCCAGTAGTATCCCCGGTTTCGCACACAATGAGCAGTTCTTC.

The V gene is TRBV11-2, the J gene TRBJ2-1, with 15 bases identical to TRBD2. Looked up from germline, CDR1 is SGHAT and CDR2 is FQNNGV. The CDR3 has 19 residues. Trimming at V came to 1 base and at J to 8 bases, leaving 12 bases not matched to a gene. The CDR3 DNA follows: TGTGCCAGCAGCTTAGTCCCTCTCTGGACTAGCGGGGGGGCGGATGAGCAGTTCTTC. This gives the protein CASSLVPLWTSGGADEQFF.

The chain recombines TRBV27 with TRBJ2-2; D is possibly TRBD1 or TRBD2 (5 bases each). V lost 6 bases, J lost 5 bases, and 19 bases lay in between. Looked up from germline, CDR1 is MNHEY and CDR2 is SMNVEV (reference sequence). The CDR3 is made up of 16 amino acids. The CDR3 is CASSASSGTATGELFF. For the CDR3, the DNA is TGTGCCAGCAGCGCCTCTTCCGGGACGGCAACCGGGGAGCTGTTTTTT.

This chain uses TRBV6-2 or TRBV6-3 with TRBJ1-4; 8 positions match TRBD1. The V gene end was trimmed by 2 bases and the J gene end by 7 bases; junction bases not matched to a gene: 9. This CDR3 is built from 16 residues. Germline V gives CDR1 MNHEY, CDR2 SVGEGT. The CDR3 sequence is CASSYHPQGAVEKLFF. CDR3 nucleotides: TGTGCCAGCAGTTACCACCCGCAGGGGGCCGTTGAAAAACTGTTTTTT.

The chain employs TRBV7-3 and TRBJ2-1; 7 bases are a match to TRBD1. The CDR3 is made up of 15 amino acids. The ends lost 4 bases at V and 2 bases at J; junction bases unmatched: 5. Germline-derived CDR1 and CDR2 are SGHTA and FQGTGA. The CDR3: CASSSGQPTYNEQFF. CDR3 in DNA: TGTGCCAGCAGCTCGGGACAGCCCACCTACAATGAGCAGTTCTTC.

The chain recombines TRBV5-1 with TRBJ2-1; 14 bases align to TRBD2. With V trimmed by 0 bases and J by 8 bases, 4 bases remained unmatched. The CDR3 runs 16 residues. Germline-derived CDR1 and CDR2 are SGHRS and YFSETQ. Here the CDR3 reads CASSLGTSGRTDEQFF. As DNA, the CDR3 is TGCGCCAGCAGCTTGGGGACTAGCGGGAGGACGGATGAGCAGTTCTTC.

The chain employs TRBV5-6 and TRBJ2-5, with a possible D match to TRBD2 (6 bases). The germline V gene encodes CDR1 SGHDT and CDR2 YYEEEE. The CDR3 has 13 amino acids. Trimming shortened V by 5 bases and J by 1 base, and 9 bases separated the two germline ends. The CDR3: CASSRTTQETQYF. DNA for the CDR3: TGTGCCAGCAGTCGGACTACCCAAGAGACCCAGTACTTC. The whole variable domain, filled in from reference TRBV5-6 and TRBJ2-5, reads DAGVTQSPTHLIKTRGQQVTLRCSPKSGHDTVSWYQQALGQGPQFIFQYYEEEERQRGNFPDRFSGHQFPNYSSELNVNALLLGDSALYLCASSRTTQETQYFGPGTRLLVL.

As DNA, the CDR3 is TGCGCCAGCAGCCCCAGGACAGGGGGGCAAGAGACCCAGTACTTC. Protein product: CASSPRTGGQETQYF. The chain is built from TRBV5-1 and TRBJ2-5; 10 bases fit TRBD1. The V gene end was trimmed by 4 bases and the J gene end by 2 bases; junction bases not matched to a gene: 5. The CDR3 is 15 residues long. Germline V lookup: CDR1 SGHRS, CDR2 YFSETQ. The full variable domain, completed using reference TRBV5-1 and TRBJ2-5, is KAGVTQTPRYLIKTRGQQVTLSCSPISGHRSVSWYQQTPGQGLQFLFEYFSETQRNKGNFPGRFSGRQFSNSRSEMNVSTLELGDSALYLCASSPRTGGQETQYFGPGTRLLVL.